This TCR beta chain was sequenced for a study of CD8 T cells in Susac syndrome (dated by TCRdb to about 2019). Notes on the research overall: Repertoire sequencing was used to test whether CD8+ T cell activation and differentiation in Susac syndrome was antigen driven. CD8+ T cell repertoire clonality was compared between more than 9 healthy donors, some 14 Susac syndrome patients and 15 multiple sclerosis patients.

Study-level results and caveats: The study acknowledged that relatively few individuals were included in the TCR sequencing and HLA analysis.

A note on this clonotype: It lacks a known antigen. There are no base qualities to consult, and no much larger clone falls within one base.

RNA was extracted using the RNeasy kit, and about 0.5 to 1 ug of the RNA was reverse transcribed with random hexamers. The immunoSEQ multiplex PCR assay, which covers 54 Vbeta and 13 Jbeta segments, was used to amplify TCR beta CDR3 regions. To correct PCR amplification bias, a synthetic template baseline was used for both primer optimization and computational correction. Per the original workflow: Reads were annotated to V, D and J genes according to IMGT and were analyzed with immunoSEQ Analyzer, with only productive sequences retained. Clonality was computed as one minus Shannon entropy normalized by log2 of the number of productive unique sequences. For each patient and control, public and private clones were evaluated within the 100 most prevalent clones. A clone was defined as Susac-specific if it was absent from the healthy and MS cohorts, from over 1,000 published viral clones and from other ImmuneACCESS disease sequences. TCRdb trimmed public reads at Q25 via fastp, called clones via MiXCR and kept in-frame beta chains. Rows are combined by CDR3 protein, so each entry shows the most common genes and DNA. The V and J calls were determined by TCRdb, not by the authors. The sample table records 250,000 to 300,000 distinct CDR3 sequences; approximately 85% of these occur just once. In total, the top ten clones hold roughly 0.21% of the sample.

Peripheral blood CD8+ and CD4+ T cells from healthy donors, Susac syndrome patients and multiple sclerosis patients were profiled by high-throughput TCR beta sequencing. Treatment-naive patients with stable or active relapsing-remitting disease fulfilling revised McDonald criteria were used as multiple sclerosis controls. Bulk CD8+ and CD4+ T cells were purified magnetically by negative isolation, whereas CD8+ TEMRA cells were enriched by FACS. Blood was drawn into EDTA tubes, processed within 24 hours, and PBMCs were isolated by density gradient centrifugation. PBMCs intended for TCR sequencing were cryopreserved in liquid nitrogen and thawed later in a water bath at 37 degrees C. Purity of sorted or isolated CD4+, CD8+ and CD8+ TEMRA cells was at least 90%. CDR1 LGHNA and CDR2 YSLEER were looked up in the germline V gene. Cut back by 0 bases and 4 bases, the V and J ends lie 11 bases apart. The CDR3 measures 15 amino acids from cysteine to phenylalanine. Only the CDR3 region is kept as DNA, spanning 45 bases read in frame from base 1.

The receptor chain draws on TRBV4-3 and TRBJ2-3; the D gene cannot be named for sure. The sequenced sample consisted of CD8+ T cells from PBMCs. This TCR derives from a human donor with multiple sclerosis. Here is the DNA: TGCGCCAGCAGCCAAGATTCCGGTTTTGCAGATACGCAGTATTTT. It specifies CASSQDSGFADTQYF.